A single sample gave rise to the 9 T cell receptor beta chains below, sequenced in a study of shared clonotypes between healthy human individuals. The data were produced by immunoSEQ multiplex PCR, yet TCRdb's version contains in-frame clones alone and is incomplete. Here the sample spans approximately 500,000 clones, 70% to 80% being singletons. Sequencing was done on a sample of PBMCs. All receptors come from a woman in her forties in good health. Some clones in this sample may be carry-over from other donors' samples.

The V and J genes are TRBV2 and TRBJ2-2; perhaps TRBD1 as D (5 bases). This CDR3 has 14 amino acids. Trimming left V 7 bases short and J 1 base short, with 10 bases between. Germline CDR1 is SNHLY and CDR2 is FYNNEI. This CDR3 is CASKDIWNTGELFF. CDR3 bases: TGTGCCAGCAAGGACATATGGAACACCGGGGAGCTGTTTTTT.

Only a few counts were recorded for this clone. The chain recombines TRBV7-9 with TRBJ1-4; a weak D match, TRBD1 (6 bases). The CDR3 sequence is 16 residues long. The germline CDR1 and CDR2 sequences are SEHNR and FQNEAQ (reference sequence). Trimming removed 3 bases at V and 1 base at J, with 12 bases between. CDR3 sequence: CASSLGGAGTNEKLFF. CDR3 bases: TGTGCCAGCAGCTTGGGGGGCGCGGGAACTAATGAAAAACTGTTTTTT. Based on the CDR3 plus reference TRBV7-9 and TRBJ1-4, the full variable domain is DTGVSQNPRHKITKRGQNVTFRCDPISEHNRLYWYRQTLGQGPEFLTYFQNEAQLEKSRLLSDRFSAERPKGSFSTLEIQRTEQGDSAMYLCASSLGGAGTNEKLFFGSGTQLSVL.

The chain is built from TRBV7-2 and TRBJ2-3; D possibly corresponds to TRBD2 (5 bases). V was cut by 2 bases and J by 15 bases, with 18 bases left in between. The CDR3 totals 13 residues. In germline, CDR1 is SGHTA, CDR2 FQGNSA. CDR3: CASSLTGIGHRYF. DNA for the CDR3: TGTGCCAGCAGCTTAACCGGGATAGGTCACCGTTATTTT.

The CDR3 loop reads CASSLGLEQFF. In nucleotides, the CDR3 is TGTGCCAGTAGCCTCGGACTGGAGCAGTTCTTC. This sequence joins TRBV19 and TRBJ2-1, with TRBD2 as a possible D gene (5 bases). Per the germline V gene, CDR1 is LNHDA and CDR2 is SQIVND (reference sequence). The CDR3 totals 11 residues. V lost 6 bases to trimming and J lost 10 bases, with 10 bases between them. Full variable domain (outside the CDR3, taken from reference TRBV19 and TRBJ2-1): DGGITQSPKYLFRKEGQNVTLSCEQNLNHDAMYWYRQDPGQGLRLIYYSQIVNDFQKGDIAEGYSVSREKKESFPLTVTSAQKNPTAFYLCASSLGLEQFFGPGTRLTVL.

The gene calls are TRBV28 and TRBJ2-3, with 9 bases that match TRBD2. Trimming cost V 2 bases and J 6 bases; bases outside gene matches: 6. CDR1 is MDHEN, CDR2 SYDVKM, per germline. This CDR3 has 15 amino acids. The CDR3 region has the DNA TGTGCCAGCAGTTTAGGTAGCGGGAGTTACGATACGCAGTATTTT. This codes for CASSLGSGSYDTQYF.

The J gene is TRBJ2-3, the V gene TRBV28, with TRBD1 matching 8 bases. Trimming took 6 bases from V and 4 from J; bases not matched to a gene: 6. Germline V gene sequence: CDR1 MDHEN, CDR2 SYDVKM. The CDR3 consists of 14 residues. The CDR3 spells CASRGSRGPDTQYF. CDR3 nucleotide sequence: TGTGCCAGCAGGGGCTCCAGGGGGCCAGATACGCAGTATTTT.

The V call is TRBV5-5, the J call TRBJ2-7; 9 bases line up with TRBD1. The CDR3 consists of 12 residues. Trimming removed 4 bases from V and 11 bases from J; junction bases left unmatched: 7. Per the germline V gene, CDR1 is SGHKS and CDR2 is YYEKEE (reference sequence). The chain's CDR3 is CASSPDRGSEYF. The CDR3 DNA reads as TGTGCCAGCAGCCCGGACAGGGGTTCCGAGTACTTC.

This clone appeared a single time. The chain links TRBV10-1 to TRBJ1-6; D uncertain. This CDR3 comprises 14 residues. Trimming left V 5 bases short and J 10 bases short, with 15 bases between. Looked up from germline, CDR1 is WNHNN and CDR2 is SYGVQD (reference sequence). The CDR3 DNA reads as TGCGCCAGCAGTAACGGACGGCTGGGATCACCCCTCCACTTT. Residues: CASSNGRLGSPLHF.

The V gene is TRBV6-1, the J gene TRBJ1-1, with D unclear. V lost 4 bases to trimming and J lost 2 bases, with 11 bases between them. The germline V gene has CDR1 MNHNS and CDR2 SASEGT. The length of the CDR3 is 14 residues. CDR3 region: CASSASRGNTEAFF. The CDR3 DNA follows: TGTGCCAGCAGTGCCTCGCGGGGAAACACTGAAGCTTTCTTT.